This T cell receptor beta chain is from a study of blood T cells in healthy people across ages. General study points: Estimated diversity, derived from one million T cells, was regarded as an underestimate. Both higher diversity and more naive CD4+ cells marked long-lived donors when set against aged donors. A roughly linear fall in TCR beta diversity per million T cells was seen with increasing age.

The authors ran a second PCR of roughly 6 to 11 cycles using a sample-barcoded 5' primer and a J-beta primer mix. TCRdb used MiXCR to reprocess the 5' RACE reads, holding one entry per CDR3 protein. The sample carries 600,000 to 850,000 distinct CDR3 sequences, roughly 47% recorded once. This clonotype was found a few times. The target antigen is unknown. The specimen sequenced was blood. This receptor was identified in a woman aged 60-75 years in good health.

The CDR3 spells CASSQAFGANVLTF. For the CDR3, the DNA is TGTGCCAGTTCCCAGGCCTTTGGGGCCAACGTCCTGACTTTC. The J gene is TRBJ2-6, the V gene TRBV28; D gene ambiguous. V was pared by 9 bases and J by 3 bases, with 12 bases between. Germline loops: CDR1 MDHEN, CDR2 SYDVKM. This CDR3 is 14 amino acids long.